The 10 T cell receptor beta chains below all came from one sample that was sequenced in a study of blood T cell repertoires in COVID-19. Data came from immunoSEQ multiplex PCR; TCRdb stores just in-frame clones and leaves some out. The sample includes roughly 250,000 clones, roughly 80% seen only once; the top ten take roughly 10%. The sequenced material came from peripheral blood. These receptor sequences come from an elderly woman with acute or convalescent COVID-19.

V and J are TRBV3-1 (or the pseudogene TRBV3-2) and TRBJ2-2; TRBD1 agrees at 7 bases. Germline V gene data show CDR1 as LGHDT and CDR2 as YNNKEL (reference sequence). CDR3 length: 16 amino acids. Unmatched junction bases numbered 9, after V lost 3 bases and J lost 5 bases. This chain's CDR3 is CASSHYRGSGTGELFF. The DNA of the CDR3 is TGTGCCAGCAGCCATTACAGGGGATCGGGGACCGGGGAGCTGTTTTTT.

The chain uses TRBV5-4 and TRBJ1-2; perhaps TRBD1 as D (6 bases). The CDR3 extends over 14 amino acids. V shed 0 bases and J shed 1 base, with 7 bases lying between them. Germline V gene lookup returns CDR1 SGHNT and CDR2 YYREEE (reference sequence). This chain's CDR3 is CASSLAGDNYGYTF. The CDR3, as DNA: TGTGCCAGCAGCTTGGCAGGGGATAACTATGGCTACACCTTC.

The J gene is TRBJ2-7, the V gene TRBV5-1, with 7 bases that match TRBD1. CDR1 and CDR2 (germline): SGHRS, YFSETQ. This CDR3 is built from 13 residues. V shed 9 bases and J 7 bases; nucleotides not matched to a gene: 13. The CDR3 nucleotides are TGCGCCACCAGAGAGGGGGCCTCAGGGGAGCAGTACTTC. Its protein is CATREGASGEQYF.

The chain links TRBV6-7 to TRBJ1-5, with unresolved D. TRBV6-7 is an ORF, with its function uncertain. Trimming left V 4 bases short and J 0 bases short, with 10 bases between. This CDR3 has 15 amino acids. The CDR3 DNA reads as TGTGCCAGCAGTTCCACGTTACATAGCAATCAGCCCCAGCATTTT. It encodes CASSSTLHSNQPQHF.

The chain employs TRBV6-8 and TRBJ2-7, with 8 bases that match TRBD1. Trimming removed 5 bases from V and 1 base from J; junction bases left unmatched: 10. This CDR3 contains 16 residues. Germline CDR1 MNHGY, CDR2 SAAAGT. The CDR3: CASSLPPRQGSYEQYF. As DNA, the CDR3 is TGTGCCAGCAGTCTCCCACCCAGACAGGGGTCCTACGAGCAGTACTTC.

The chain employs TRBV20-1 and TRBJ2-3; TRBD2 is a possible D gene (6 bases). Deletions cut 3 bases from V and 2 bases from J, with 15 bases between. CDR3 size: 15 residues. The germline V gene encodes CDR1 DFQATT and CDR2 SNEGSKA (reference sequence). In DNA form, the CDR3 reads TGCAGTGCTAGTGGAGGGAAAAGGATCACAGATACGCAGTATTTT. It encodes CSASGGKRITDTQYF.

A few counts support this clone. The chain employs TRBV5-4 and TRBJ2-2, with 8 bases identical to TRBD1. The V gene end was trimmed by 3 bases and the J gene end by 7 bases; junction bases not matched to a gene: 5. The CDR3 has 14 amino acids. Germline CDR1 and CDR2: SGHNT and YYREEE (reference sequence). The CDR3 DNA follows: TGTGCCAGCAGCTGGACAGGGACGGGCGGGGAGCTGTTTTTT. Encoded protein: CASSWTGTGGELFF.

The gene calls are TRBV2 and TRBJ2-2; 7 bases are a match to TRBD2. The CDR3 runs 15 residues. After removal of 5 bases from V and 7 bases from J, the junction contained 10 bases not matched to a gene. Germline V gene sequence: CDR1 SNHLY, CDR2 FYNNEI. The CDR3 protein is CASSLSGEAGGELFF. The CDR3 DNA is TGTGCCAGCAGTTTGAGCGGGGAAGCGGGCGGGGAGCTGTTTTTT.

The chain uses TRBV27 and TRBJ1-6; 7 nucleotides line up with TRBD1. The CDR3 spans 15 residues. J lost 9 bases, V lost 5 bases, and 10 bases had no gene match. CDR1 and CDR2 from the germline V gene are MNHEY and SMNVEV (reference sequence). The CDR3 spells CASSATTGPASPLHF. In nucleotides, the CDR3 is TGTGCCAGCAGTGCCACGACAGGGCCCGCTTCACCCCTCCACTTT.

This clone was seen only a few times. V is TRBV10-1 and J is TRBJ1-1; D remains ambiguous. The CDR3 contains 14 residues. Deletions cut 3 bases from V and 2 bases from J, with 10 bases between. The V gene's germline CDR1 is WNHNN and CDR2 SYGVQD (reference sequence). CDR3: CASSEEGGNTEAFF. CDR3 coding DNA: TGCGCCAGCAGTGAAGAGGGAGGAAACACTGAAGCTTTCTTT.